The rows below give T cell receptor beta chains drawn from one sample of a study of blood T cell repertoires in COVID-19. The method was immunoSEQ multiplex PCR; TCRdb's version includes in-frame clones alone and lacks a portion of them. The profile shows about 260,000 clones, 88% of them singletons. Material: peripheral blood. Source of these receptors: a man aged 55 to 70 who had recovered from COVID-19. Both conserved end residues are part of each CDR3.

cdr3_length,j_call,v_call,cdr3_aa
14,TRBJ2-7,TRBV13,CASSLAGGRYEQYF
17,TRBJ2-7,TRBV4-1,CASSQEAPFGGTYEQYF
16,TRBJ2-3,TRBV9,CASSVDRASNSDTQYF
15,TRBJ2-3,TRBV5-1,CASSAGLAGVDTQYF
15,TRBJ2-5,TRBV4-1,CASSLMTGPKETQYF
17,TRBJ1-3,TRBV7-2,CASSFVGGGSSGNTIYF
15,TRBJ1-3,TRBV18,CASSTGTGGTNTIYF
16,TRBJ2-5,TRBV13,CASSLAVPNRVETQYF
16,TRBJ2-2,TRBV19,CASSIGQGSGTGELFF
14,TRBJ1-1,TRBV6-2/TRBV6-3,CASTPSYRNTEAFF
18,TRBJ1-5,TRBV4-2,CASSQDLGTGTRNQPQHF
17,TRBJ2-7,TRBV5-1,CASSFFLAGGLSYEQYF
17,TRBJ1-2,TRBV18,CASSPRQGATVLGAYTF
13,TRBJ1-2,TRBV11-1,CASSLRGWGGYTF
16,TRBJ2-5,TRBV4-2,CASSQDVTSGAETQYF
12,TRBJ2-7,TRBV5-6,CASSGDWYEQYF
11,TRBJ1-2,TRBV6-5,CASSYPGGYTF
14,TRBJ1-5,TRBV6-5,CASSLTGFNQPQHF
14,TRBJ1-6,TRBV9,CASSVRDRGEPLHF
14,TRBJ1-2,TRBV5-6,CASSLGGTLPGYTF
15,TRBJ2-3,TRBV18,CASSPKQGAADTQYF
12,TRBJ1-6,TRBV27,CASRVQGGPLHF
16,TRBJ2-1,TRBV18,CASSSQTGGAGNEQFF
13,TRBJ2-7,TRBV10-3,CAIKAGDGYEQYF
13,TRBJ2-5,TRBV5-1,CAIVQGTQETQYF
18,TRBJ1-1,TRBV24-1,CATISQGDRGDGNTEAFF
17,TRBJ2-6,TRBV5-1,CASSSSTGSTGANVLTF
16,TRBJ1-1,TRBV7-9,CASSPRQGARNTEAFF
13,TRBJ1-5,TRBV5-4,CASSWGPTSPQHF
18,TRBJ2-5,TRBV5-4,CASSLGGRARGSQETQYF
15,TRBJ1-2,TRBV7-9,CASSFSGQGRYGYTF
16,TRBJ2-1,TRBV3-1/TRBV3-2,CASSRTPGLTYNEQFF
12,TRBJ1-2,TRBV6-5,CASRRDSHGYTF
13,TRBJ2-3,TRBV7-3,CASSLVVADTQYF
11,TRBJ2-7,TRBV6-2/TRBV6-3,CASSTTEEQYF
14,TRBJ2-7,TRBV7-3,CASSVDRGDYEQYF
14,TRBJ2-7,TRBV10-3,CAISDTGEIYEQYF
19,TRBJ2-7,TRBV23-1,CASSQFSRTSGGPRDEQYF
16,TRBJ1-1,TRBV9,CASSPTLRRSNTEAFF
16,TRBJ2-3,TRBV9,CASSVTSGGAPDTQYF
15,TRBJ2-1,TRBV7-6,CASSLVGGGNNEQFF
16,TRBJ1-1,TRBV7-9,CASSSSGAFGNTEAFF
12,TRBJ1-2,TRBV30,CAWRTANYGYTF
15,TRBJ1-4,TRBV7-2,CASSLRGQGSEKLFF
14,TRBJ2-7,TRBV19,CASSPPSGSNEQYF
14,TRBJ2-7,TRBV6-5,CASRADFSGYEQYF
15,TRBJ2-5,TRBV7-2,CASSLQLVSGETQYF
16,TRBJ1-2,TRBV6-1,CASSAGTGGAYYGYTF
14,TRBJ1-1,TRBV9,CASSVGRRGTEAFF
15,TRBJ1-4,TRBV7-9,CASSLGQGEGEKLFF
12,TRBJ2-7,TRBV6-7,CAKREGGYEQYF
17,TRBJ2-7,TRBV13,CASSLGWSSGVSYEQYF
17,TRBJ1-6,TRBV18,CASSPMGQRATNSPLHF
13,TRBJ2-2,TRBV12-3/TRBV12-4,CASRLTSTGELFF
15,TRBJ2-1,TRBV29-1,CSVIADRGSYNEQFF
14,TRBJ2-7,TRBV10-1,CASSAPGTVYEQYF
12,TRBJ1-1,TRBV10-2,CASTGGTIEAFF
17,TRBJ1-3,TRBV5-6,CASSPGMTGWSGNTIYF
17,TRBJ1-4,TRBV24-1,CATSDRGQGVTNEKLFF